These 12 T cell receptor beta chains originate from one sample sequenced in a study of CD8 T cells in Susac syndrome. RNA in amounts of about 0.5 to 1 ug was reverse transcribed with random hexamers. One entry per CDR3 protein results from TCRdb running MiXCR on the immunoSEQ multiplex PCR reads. The sample consists of around 69,000 distinct CDR3 sequences, nearly 96% of them appearing once. The sample taken for sequencing was CD4+ T cells from PBMCs. All receptors come from a human donor with multiple sclerosis.

V gene TRBV3-1 combines with J gene TRBJ2-2; weak D call: TRBD1 (6 bases). V was cut by 2 bases and J by 4 bases, with 8 bases left in between. In germline, CDR1 is LGHDT, CDR2 YNNKEL (reference sequence). The CDR3 runs to 14 residues. CDR3 amino acids: CASSQRTVTGELFF. CDR3 bases: TGTGCCAGCAGCCAAAGGACAGTCACCGGGGAGCTGTTTTTT.

This chain uses TRBV13 with TRBJ1-1; D ambiguous. V was shortened by 5 bases and J by 10 bases, with 14 bases between the two germline ends. The V gene's germline CDR1 is PRHDT and CDR2 FYEKMQ (reference sequence). This CDR3 contains 12 residues. The CDR3: CASSRLPLGAFF. The CDR3, as DNA: TGTGCCAGCAGCCGACTCCCTCTTGGAGCTTTCTTT.

V is TRBV3-1 and J is TRBJ2-3; D is possibly TRBD1 or TRBD2 (5 bases each). V lost 6 bases and J lost 4, with 23 bases in between. The CDR3 extends over 17 amino acids. Germline assignment: CDR1 LGHDT and CDR2 YNNKEL (reference sequence). The CDR3 DNA reads TGTGCCAGCAGTCCTACCCTGCTAGCTGTGGGGGCAGATACGCAGTATTTT. Translated, it gives CASSPTLLAVGADTQYF.

The chain has TRBV20-1 and TRBJ1-6; D remains ambiguous. Germline V lookup: CDR1 DFQATT, CDR2 SNEGSKA (reference sequence). V dropped 0 bases and J dropped 10 bases, with 13 bases sitting between them. The CDR3 has 14 amino acids. CDR3 in amino acids: CSARDAGRESPLHF. In DNA form, the CDR3 reads TGCAGTGCTAGAGATGCCGGGCGGGAATCACCCCTCCACTTT.

The J gene is TRBJ1-1, the V gene TRBV7-9, with D tentatively TRBD1 (6 bases). The V end lost 6 bases, the J end lost 1 base, and 9 bases lay between the germline ends. The CDR3 has 13 amino acids. CDR1 SEHNR and CDR2 FQNEAQ come from the germline V gene (reference sequence). CDR3 in amino acids: CASRQDRNTEAFF. CDR3 in DNA: TGTGCCAGCAGGCAGGACAGGAACACTGAAGCTTTCTTT.

The V call is TRBV5-1, the J call TRBJ2-3; 7 nucleotides agree with TRBD1. Germline CDR1 SGHRS, CDR2 YFSETQ. The CDR3 is 17 amino acids. The V gene end was trimmed by 4 bases and the J gene end by 4 bases; junction bases not matched to a gene: 15. The CDR3 reads CASSPLPGQSLPDTQYF. The DNA for the CDR3 is TGCGCCAGCAGCCCCCTCCCGGGACAGAGTTTGCCAGATACGCAGTATTTT.

The chain has TRBV30 and TRBJ1-4, with D hard to call. The CDR3 runs 15 residues. Germline CDR1 GTSNPN, CDR2 SVGIG (reference sequence). The V and J ends lost 4 bases and 8 bases respectively, with 20 bases between them. This CDR3 reads CAWTRGRINNEKLFF. DNA for the CDR3: TGTGCCTGGACCAGAGGACGTATAAACAACGAAAAACTGTTTTTT.

The chain employs TRBV4-1 and TRBJ2-3; D is undetermined. This CDR3 is 14 amino acids long. Germline CDR1 MGHRA, CDR2 YSYEKL. The ends were cut back, 1 base at V and 2 bases at J, with 7 bases in the middle. The CDR3 DNA reads as TGCGCCAGCAGCCAAGTCCTCTACACAGATACGCAGTATTTT. Protein product: CASSQVLYTDTQYF.

The rearrangement joins TRBV7-2 to TRBJ2-3, with TRBD1 identical over 9 bases. J lost 1 base, V lost 5 bases, and 4 bases had no gene match. CDR1 and CDR2 (germline): SGHTA, FQGNSA. This CDR3 is 15 amino acids long. CDR3 in amino acids: CASSLRDRGTDTQYF. As DNA, the CDR3 is TGTGCCAGCAGCCTCCGGGACAGGGGCACAGATACGCAGTATTTT. The full variable domain, completed using reference TRBV7-2 and TRBJ2-3, is GAGVSQSPSNKVTEKGKDVELRCDPISGHTALYWYRQSLGQGLEFLIYFQGNSAPDKSGLPSDRFSAERTGGSVSTLTIQRTQQEDSAVYLCASSLRDRGTDTQYFGPGTRLTVL.

The chain combines TRBV5-1 with TRBJ1-1; no definite D call. Trimming left V 0 bases short and J 1 base short, with 13 bases between. Germline V CDR1 and CDR2: SGHRS, YFSETQ. The CDR3 length is 16 residues. In DNA form, the CDR3 reads TGCGCCAGCAGCTTGGTTTACAGCACCTCGAACACTGAAGCTTTCTTT. Translation gives CASSLVYSTSNTEAFF.

This chain joins TRBV5-4 and TRBJ2-4, with D possibly TRBD2 on 5 matching bases. There are 12 residues in the CDR3. Trimming pared 0 bases from V and 7 bases from J, leaving 5 bases between. Germline V gene sequence: CDR1 SGHNT, CDR2 YYREEE (reference sequence). The CDR3 here is CASSLGENIQYF. In DNA, the CDR3 is TGTGCCAGCAGCTTGGGGGAGAACATTCAGTACTTC.

The chain carries TRBV6-1 and TRBJ1-2, with unresolved D. The CDR3 is 15 amino acids. Germline V gene lookup returns CDR1 MNHNS and CDR2 SASEGT. The germline V and J ends were trimmed by 0 bases and 3 bases, with 11 bases remaining between them. The CDR3 sequence: CASSEAPQPYYGYTF. CDR3 DNA: TGTGCCAGCAGTGAAGCGCCCCAGCCCTACTATGGCTACACCTTC.